Shown below are 23 T cell receptor beta chains from a single sample sequenced in a study of T-cell memory formation after mild COVID-19. TCRdb called the 5' RACE reads again in MiXCR, with one record for every CDR3 protein. The repertoire consists of about 430,000 distinct CDR3 sequences, with around 24% occurring once and the leading ten covering about 8.7%. Sequences were obtained from PBMCs or a T cell subset sorted from them (not recorded which). These receptor sequences come from an adult woman who had mild COVID-19 (a few samples of this study predate the infection). Cell type and time point are not known.

V is TRBV12-3 or TRBV12-4 and J is TRBJ2-7; a weak D match, TRBD2 (5 bases). This CDR3 is 15 amino acids long. Trimming cost V 3 bases and J 2 bases, with 14 bases left between them. DNA of the CDR3: TGTGCCAGCAGTTTTACATTACTAGGGCCCTACGAGCAGTACTTC. Its protein product is CASSFTLLGPYEQYF.

This clonotype was observed a handful of times. The chain links TRBV12-3 or TRBV12-4 to TRBJ2-6, with D tentatively TRBD1 (5 bases). V was cut by 7 bases and J by 1 base, with 11 bases left in between. The CDR3 is made up of 15 amino acids. CDR3 protein: CASTLGLSGANVLTF. The CDR3 bases are TGTGCCAGCACCTTGGGGCTGTCTGGGGCCAACGTCCTGACTTTC.

This clonotype was counted between two and nine times. The chain combines TRBV20-1 with TRBJ2-7; 11 nucleotides match TRBD1. Germline values: CDR1 DFQATT, CDR2 SNEGSKA (reference sequence). The CDR3 runs to 15 residues. Germline trimming cut 5 bases from V and 2 bases from J; bases unmatched to any gene: 8. The CDR3 protein is CSAPGTGGLAYEQYF. CDR3 bases: TGCAGTGCTCCCGGGACAGGGGGTTTAGCCTACGAGCAGTACTTC.

The gene calls are TRBV5-1 and TRBJ2-1; TRBD1 matches at 11 bases. The germline CDR1 and CDR2 sequences are SGHRS and YFSETQ. This CDR3 is built from 15 residues. V trimming: 0 bases; J trimming: 6 bases; junction bases outside the gene matches: 2. CDR3 protein: CASSLGTGGLNEQFF. CDR3 coding DNA: TGCGCCAGCAGCTTGGGGACAGGGGGCCTCAATGAGCAGTTCTTC. Full variable domain (missing parts from reference TRBV5-1 and TRBJ2-1): KAGVTQTPRYLIKTRGQQVTLSCSPISGHRSVSWYQQTPGQGLQFLFEYFSETQRNKGNFPGRFSGRQFSNSRSEMNVSTLELGDSALYLCASSLGTGGLNEQFFGPGTRLTVL.

This clonotype has more than one count but fewer than ten. This sequence joins TRBV4-2 and TRBJ2-5; TRBD2 agrees at 10 bases. The CDR3 has 18 residues. Germline-derived CDR1 and CDR2 are LGHNA and YNFKEQ. The V gene end was trimmed by 0 bases and the J gene end by 3 bases; junction bases not matched to a gene: 10. The CDR3 is CASSQDGLAGAQKETQYF. CDR3 in DNA: TGTGCCAGCAGCCAAGATGGGCTAGCGGGGGCCCAGAAAGAGACCCAGTACTTC.

The table lists this clonotype with a few counts. The rearrangement links TRBV2 to TRBJ1-1; D is uncertain. V dropped 3 bases and J dropped 0 bases, with 8 bases sitting between them. This CDR3 has 14 amino acids. The germline V gene encodes CDR1 SNHLY and CDR2 FYNNEI. CDR3 loop: CASSELGMNTEAFF. The CDR3 nucleotides are TGTGCCAGCAGTGAGCTGGGGATGAACACTGAAGCTTTCTTT.

The rearrangement links TRBV5-6 to TRBJ2-7, with D possibly matching TRBD2 (6 bases). This CDR3 is 15 amino acids long. Trimming removed 6 bases from V and 6 bases from J, with 22 bases in between. Germline lookup yields CDR1 SGHDT and CDR2 YYEEEE. The CDR3 DNA reads TGTGCCAGCACCTACGGGGGACTCCAGTCAGGCGAGCAGTACTTC. This translates into CASTYGGLQSGEQYF.

The chain employs TRBV7-9 and TRBJ2-7; 9 positions match TRBD1. The junction had 11 bases not matched to a gene; V was cut back by 1 base and J by 4 bases. Germline V gene lookup returns CDR1 SEHNR and CDR2 FQNEAQ (reference sequence). The CDR3 has 17 residues. The DNA of the CDR3 is TGTGCCAGCAGCTTAGGTCTCGGGACAGGGCCTGAATACGAGCAGTACTTC. The encoded protein is CASSLGLGTGPEYEQYF.

The rearrangement joins TRBV13 to TRBJ2-7, with 7 bases fitting TRBD1. V lost 5 bases, J lost 10 bases, and 11 bases stayed unmatched. Germline assignment: CDR1 PRHDT and CDR2 FYEKMQ (reference sequence). The CDR3 is 13 amino acids. The CDR3 DNA reads TGTGCCAGCAGCCCCTTGGGGGACAGAGAACAGTACTTC. This encodes CASSPLGDREQYF.

This chain joins TRBV30 and TRBJ2-1, with 10 bases that match TRBD2. This CDR3 has 14 amino acids. Germline loops: CDR1 GTSNPN, CDR2 SVGIG (reference sequence). Trimming at V came to 0 bases and at J to 4 bases, leaving 0 bases not matched to a gene. This chain's CDR3 is CAWSVAGGYNEQFF. The CDR3 DNA reads as TGTGCCTGGAGTGTAGCGGGAGGGTACAATGAGCAGTTCTTC. The whole variable domain, remainder taken from reference TRBV30 and TRBJ2-1, is SQTIHQWPATLVQPVGSPLSLECTVEGTSNPNLYWYRQAAGRGLQLLFYSVGIGQISSEVPQNLSASRPQDRQFILSSKKLLLSDSGFYLCAWSVAGGYNEQFFGPGTRLTVL.

The chain has TRBV12-3 or TRBV12-4 and TRBJ2-3; no clear D gene. CDR3 size: 14 residues. The V gene lost 5 bases and the J gene lost 2 bases, with 11 bases spanning the gap. The CDR3, as DNA: TGTGCCAGCAGTGACGCCCTGTACACAGATACGCAGTATTTT. Encoded protein: CASSDALYTDTQYF.

This rearrangement joins TRBV4-2 to TRBJ2-2, with 11 positions matching TRBD1. V lost 4 bases and J lost 3; bases outside the gene matches: 13. The length of the CDR3 is 19 residues. Germline V gives CDR1 LGHNA, CDR2 YNFKEQ. The CDR3 spells CASSPAGTGGLSYTGELFF. The CDR3 DNA is TGTGCCAGCAGCCCCGCCGGGACAGGGGGATTATCGTACACCGGGGAGCTGTTTTTT.

This clonotype was recorded at least ten times. This rearrangement joins TRBV7-6 to TRBJ2-7; D is perhaps TRBD1 (6 bases). V lost 4 bases and J lost 4, with 14 bases in between. Germline V gene lookup returns CDR1 SGHVS and CDR2 FNYEAQ. This CDR3 contains 14 residues. The CDR3 spells CASSSTGTPYEQYF. In DNA, the CDR3 is TGTGCCAGCAGCTCCACAGGGACCCCTTACGAGCAGTACTTC. The whole variable domain, filled in from reference TRBV7-6 and TRBJ2-7, reads GAGVSQSPRYKVTKRGQDVALRCDPISGHVSLYWYRQALGQGPEFLTYFNYEAQQDKSGLPNDRFSAERPEGSISTLTIQRTEQRDSAMYRCASSSTGTPYEQYFGPGTRLTVT.

This clonotype was observed a single time. The CDR3 is CASLGEGNEQFF. The DNA for the CDR3 is TGTGCCAGCTTGGGCGAGGGGAATGAGCAGTTCTTC. The rearrangement uses TRBV12-3 or TRBV12-4 and TRBJ2-1; either TRBD1 or TRBD2 may fit D (5 bases each). V gave up 8 bases and J gave up 7 bases, with 12 bases separating them. The CDR3 has 12 residues.

The V gene is TRBV5-5, the J gene TRBJ2-3, with TRBD1 matching over 8 bases. The germline V gene has CDR1 SGHKS and CDR2 YYEKEE (reference sequence). This CDR3 has 15 residues. The V gene end was trimmed by 6 bases and the J gene end by 2 bases; junction bases not matched to a gene: 8. DNA of the CDR3: TGTGCCAGCATCCTGGACAGGGTATTCACAGATACGCAGTATTTT. It encodes CASILDRVFTDTQYF.

The genes are TRBV4-3 and TRBJ2-5; possible D gene TRBD2, 5 bases. V dropped 0 bases and J dropped 2 bases, with 10 bases sitting between them. The V gene's germline CDR1 is LGHNA and CDR2 YSLEER. CDR3 length: 15 amino acids. CDR3 amino acids: CASSQDFTGQETQYF. CDR3 coding DNA: TGCGCCAGCAGCCAAGATTTTACGGGGCAAGAGACCCAGTACTTC.

The J gene is TRBJ1-1, the V gene TRBV3-1; the match to TRBD1 covers 7 bases. The CDR3 covers 18 residues. After removal of 0 bases from V and 0 bases from J, the junction contained 10 bases not matched to a gene. Germline CDR1 LGHDT, CDR2 YNNKEL (reference sequence). The CDR3 here is CASSQDPRDREMNTEAFF. In nucleotides, the CDR3 is TGTGCCAGCAGCCAAGATCCCCGAGACAGGGAGATGAACACTGAAGCTTTCTTT. The whole variable domain, filled in from reference TRBV3-1 and TRBJ1-1, reads DTAVSQTPKYLVTQMGNDKSIKCEQNLGHDTMYWYKQDSKKFLKIMFSYNNKELIINETVPNRFSPKSPDKAHLNLHINSLELGDSAVYFCASSQDPRDREMNTEAFFGQGTRLTVV.

V is TRBV6-1 and J is TRBJ1-1; D not certain. CDR1 and CDR2 from the germline V gene are MNHNS and SASEGT. V lost 3 bases and J lost 4, with 12 bases in between. The CDR3 length is 14 residues. The CDR3 DNA reads TGTGCCAGCAGTGACCCCGGACGGGGCACTGAAGCTTTCTTT. It specifies CASSDPGRGTEAFF.

This clonotype was detected a few times. The genes are TRBV12-3 or TRBV12-4 and TRBJ2-3; no reliable D call. There are 16 residues in the CDR3. V lost 3 bases and J lost 2, with 15 bases in between. The chain's CDR3 is CASSFSTNSPTDTQYF. In DNA form, the CDR3 reads TGTGCCAGCAGTTTTTCCACAAACTCCCCCACAGATACGCAGTATTTT.

This clonotype was observed a handful of times. The chain combines TRBV18 with TRBJ2-7; D possibly corresponds to TRBD1 (5 bases). The CDR3 covers 13 residues. Per the germline V gene, CDR1 is KGHSH and CDR2 is LQKENI. Trimming stripped 0 bases from V and 5 bases from J, with 8 bases between. The CDR3 coding sequence is TGTGCCAGCTCACCACCAGAGACAGACGAGCAGTACTTC. This gives the protein CASSPPETDEQYF.

In its sample, this clonotype was seen a few times. The genes are TRBV10-3 and TRBJ2-1, with D perhaps TRBD1 or TRBD2 (5 bases each). Germline CDR1 and CDR2: ENHRY and SYGVKD. The CDR3 totals 14 residues. V lost 4 bases, J lost 9 bases, and 16 bases lay in between. The CDR3 sequence is CAISAPGLLGEQFF. The CDR3 region has the DNA TGTGCCATCAGTGCCCCGGGGCTTCTGGGTGAGCAGTTCTTC.

This clonotype was picked up a small number of times. The V gene is TRBV4-3, the J gene TRBJ2-7; TRBD1 matches at 7 bases. The CDR3 consists of 15 residues. Trimming removed 3 bases from V and 0 bases from J; junction bases left unmatched: 5. Germline V gives CDR1 LGHNA, CDR2 YSLEER. The CDR3 sequence is CASSHGQDSSYEQYF. CDR3 DNA sequence: TGCGCCAGCAGCCACGGACAGGACAGCTCCTACGAGCAGTACTTC.

This chain uses TRBV29-1 with TRBJ2-2, with unresolved D. Germline values: CDR1 SQVTM, CDR2 ANQGSEA. Trimming took 4 bases from V and 3 from J, leaving 9 bases between them. The CDR3 extends over 13 amino acids. The CDR3 protein is CSVVRTDTGELFF. CDR3 DNA: TGCAGCGTTGTAAGGACGGACACCGGGGAGCTGTTTTTT.